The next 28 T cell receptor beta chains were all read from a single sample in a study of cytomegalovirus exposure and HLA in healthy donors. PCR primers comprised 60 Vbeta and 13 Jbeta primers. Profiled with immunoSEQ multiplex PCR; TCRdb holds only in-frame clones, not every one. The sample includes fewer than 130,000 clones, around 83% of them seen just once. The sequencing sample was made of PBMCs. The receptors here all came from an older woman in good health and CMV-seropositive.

CDR3 region: CASSVGGSSSGNTIYF. For the CDR3, the DNA is TGTGCCAGCAGCGTAGGCGGGAGTAGCTCTGGAAACACCATATATTTT. The chain links TRBV9 to TRBJ1-3; D uncertain. V was shortened by 0 bases and J by 0 bases, with 10 bases between the two germline ends. CDR3 length equals 16 residues. Germline loops: CDR1 SGDLS, CDR2 YYNGEE. The entire variable domain, with the rest obtained from reference TRBV9 and TRBJ1-3, is as follows: DSGVTQTPKHLITATGQRVTLRCSPRSGDLSVYWYQQSLDQGLQFLIQYYNGEERAKGNILERFSAQQFPDLHSELNLSSLELGDSALYFCASSVGGSSSGNTIYFGEGSWLTVV.

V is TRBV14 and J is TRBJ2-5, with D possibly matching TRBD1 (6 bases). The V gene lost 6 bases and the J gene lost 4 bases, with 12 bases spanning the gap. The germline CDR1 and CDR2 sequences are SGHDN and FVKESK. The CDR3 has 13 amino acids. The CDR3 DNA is TGTGCCAGCAGAGGTCAGGGGAGAGAGACCCAGTACTTC. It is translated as CASRGQGRETQYF.

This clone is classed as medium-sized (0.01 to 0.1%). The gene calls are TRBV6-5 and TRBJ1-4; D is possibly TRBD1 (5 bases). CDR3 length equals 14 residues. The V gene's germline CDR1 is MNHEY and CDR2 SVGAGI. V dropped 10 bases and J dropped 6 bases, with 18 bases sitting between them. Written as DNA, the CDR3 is TGTGCCACACAAACGACAGCAGCCGATGAAAAACTGTTTTTT. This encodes CATQTTAADEKLFF.

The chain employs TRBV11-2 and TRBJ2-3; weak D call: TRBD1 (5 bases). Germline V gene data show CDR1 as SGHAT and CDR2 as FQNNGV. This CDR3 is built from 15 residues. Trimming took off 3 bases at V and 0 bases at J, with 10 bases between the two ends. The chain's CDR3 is CASSLGLGSTDTQYF. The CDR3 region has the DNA TGTGCCAGCAGCTTGGGGCTTGGGAGCACAGATACGCAGTATTTT.

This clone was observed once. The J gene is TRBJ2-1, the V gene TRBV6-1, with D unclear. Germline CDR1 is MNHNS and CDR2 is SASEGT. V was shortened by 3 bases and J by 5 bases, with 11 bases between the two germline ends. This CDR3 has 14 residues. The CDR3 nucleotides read TGTGCCAGCAGTGATGGGCGCCCTCACAATGAGCAGTTCTTC. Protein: CASSDGRPHNEQFF.

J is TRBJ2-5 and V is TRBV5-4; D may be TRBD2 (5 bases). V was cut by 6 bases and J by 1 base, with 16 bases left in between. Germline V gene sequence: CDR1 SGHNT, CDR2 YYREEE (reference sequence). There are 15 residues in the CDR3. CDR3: CASTHKRSSQETQYF. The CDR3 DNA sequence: TGTGCCAGCACCCATAAGCGGAGTTCCCAAGAGACCCAGTACTTC.

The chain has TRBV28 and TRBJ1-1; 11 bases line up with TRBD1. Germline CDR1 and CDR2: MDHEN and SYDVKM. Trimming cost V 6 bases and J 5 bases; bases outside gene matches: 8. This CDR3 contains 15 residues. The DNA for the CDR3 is TGTGCCAGCAGGGCTCCCGGGACAGGGGGAACTGAAGCTTTCTTT. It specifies CASRAPGTGGTEAFF.

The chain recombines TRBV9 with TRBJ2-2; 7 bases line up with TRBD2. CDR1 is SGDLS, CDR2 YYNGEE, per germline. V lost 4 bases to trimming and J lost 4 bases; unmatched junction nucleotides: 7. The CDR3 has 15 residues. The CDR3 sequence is CASSWGGRITGELFF. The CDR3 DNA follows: TGTGCCAGCAGCTGGGGAGGGAGGATCACCGGGGAGCTGTTTTTT.

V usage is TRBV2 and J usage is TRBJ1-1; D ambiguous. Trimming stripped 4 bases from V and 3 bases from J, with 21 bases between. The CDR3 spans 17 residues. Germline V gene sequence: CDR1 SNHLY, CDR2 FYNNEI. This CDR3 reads CASSVSLTILEDTEAFF. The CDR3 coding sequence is TGTGCCAGCAGTGTGAGTCTGACGATCCTGGAGGACACTGAAGCTTTCTTT.

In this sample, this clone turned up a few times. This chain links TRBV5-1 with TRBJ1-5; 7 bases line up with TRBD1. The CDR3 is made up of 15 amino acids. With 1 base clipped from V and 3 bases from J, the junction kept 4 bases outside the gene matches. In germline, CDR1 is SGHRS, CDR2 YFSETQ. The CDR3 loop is CASSLTGAPNQPQHF. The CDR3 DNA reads TGCGCCAGCAGCTTGACAGGGGCCCCCAATCAGCCCCAGCATTTT. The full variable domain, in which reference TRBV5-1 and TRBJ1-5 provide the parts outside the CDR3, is KAGVTQTPRYLIKTRGQQVTLSCSPISGHRSVSWYQQTPGQGLQFLFEYFSETQRNKGNFPGRFSGRQFSNSRSEMNVSTLELGDSALYLCASSLTGAPNQPQHFGDGTRLSIL.

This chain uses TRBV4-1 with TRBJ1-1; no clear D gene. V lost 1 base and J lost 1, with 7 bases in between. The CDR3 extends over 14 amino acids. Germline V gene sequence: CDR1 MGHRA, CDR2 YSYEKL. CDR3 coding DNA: TGCGCCAGCAGCCAAGTGGCAGGGAACACTGAAGCTTTCTTT. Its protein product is CASSQVAGNTEAFF.

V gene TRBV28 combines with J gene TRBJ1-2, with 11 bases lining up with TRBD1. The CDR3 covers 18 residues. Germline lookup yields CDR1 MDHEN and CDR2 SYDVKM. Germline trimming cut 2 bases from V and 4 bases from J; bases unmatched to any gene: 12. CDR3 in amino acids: CASSLAIPDRGRPYGYTF. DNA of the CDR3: TGTGCCAGCAGTTTAGCCATCCCGGACAGGGGGCGCCCCTATGGCTACACCTTC.

CDR3 loop: CASSLLVETQYF. The CDR3 DNA reads as TGTGCCAGCAGCTTACTCGTAGAGACCCAGTACTTC. This chain connects TRBV7-9 to TRBJ2-5; unclear D gene. CDR1 is SEHNR and CDR2 is FQNEAQ in the germline V gene (reference sequence). The length of the CDR3 is 12 residues. Trimming cost V 2 bases and J 4 bases, with 5 bases left between them.

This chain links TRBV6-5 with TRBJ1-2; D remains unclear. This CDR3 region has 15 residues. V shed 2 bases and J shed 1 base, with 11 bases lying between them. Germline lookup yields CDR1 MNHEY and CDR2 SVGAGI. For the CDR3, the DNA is TGTGCCAGCAGTTACACGCGAACCTTTAACTATGGCTACACCTTC. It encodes CASSYTRTFNYGYTF.

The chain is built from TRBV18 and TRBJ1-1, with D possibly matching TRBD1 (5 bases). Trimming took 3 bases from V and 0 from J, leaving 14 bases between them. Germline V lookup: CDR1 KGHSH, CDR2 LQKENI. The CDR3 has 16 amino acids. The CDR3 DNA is TGTGCCAGCTCACCCGGGGGACCCATCATGAACACTGAAGCTTTCTTT. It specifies CASSPGGPIMNTEAFF.

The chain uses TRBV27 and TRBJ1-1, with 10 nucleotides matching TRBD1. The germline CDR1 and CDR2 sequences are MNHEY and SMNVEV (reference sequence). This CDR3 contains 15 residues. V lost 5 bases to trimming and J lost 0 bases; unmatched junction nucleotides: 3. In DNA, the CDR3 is TGTGCCAGCAGTCGGACAGGGGGTCTGAACACTGAAGCTTTCTTT. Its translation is CASSRTGGLNTEAFF.

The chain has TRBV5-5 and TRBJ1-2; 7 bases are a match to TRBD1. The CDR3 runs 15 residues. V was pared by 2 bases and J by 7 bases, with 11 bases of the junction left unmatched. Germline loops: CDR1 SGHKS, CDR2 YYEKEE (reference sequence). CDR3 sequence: CASSLGQAPWGGYTF. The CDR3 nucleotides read TGTGCCAGCAGCTTAGGACAGGCACCCTGGGGTGGCTACACCTTC.

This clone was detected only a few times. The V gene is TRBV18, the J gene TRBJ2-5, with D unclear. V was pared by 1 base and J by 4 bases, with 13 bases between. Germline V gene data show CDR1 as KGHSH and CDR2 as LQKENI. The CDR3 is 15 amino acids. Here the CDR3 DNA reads TGTGCCAGCTCACCACTGTATGGAGAACCAGAGACCCAGTACTTC. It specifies CASSPLYGEPETQYF.

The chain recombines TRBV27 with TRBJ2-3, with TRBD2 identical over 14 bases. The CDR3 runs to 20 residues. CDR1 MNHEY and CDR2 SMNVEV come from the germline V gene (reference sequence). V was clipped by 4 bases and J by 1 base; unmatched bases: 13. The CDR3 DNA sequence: TGTGCCAGCAGTTCGCGACTAGCGGGAGGGCCGGGCGTAGGCACAGATACGCAGTATTTT. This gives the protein CASSSRLAGGPGVGTDTQYF.

The CDR3 sequence is CASGLQGRETQYF. The CDR3 region has the DNA TGTGCTAGTGGTTTACAGGGTAGGGAGACCCAGTACTTC. This rearrangement joins TRBV12-5 to TRBJ2-5; a possible D gene is TRBD1 (6 bases). Germline lookup yields CDR1 LGHNT and CDR2 FRNRAP. CDR3 size: 13 residues. Trimming left V 3 bases short and J 5 bases short, with 10 bases between.

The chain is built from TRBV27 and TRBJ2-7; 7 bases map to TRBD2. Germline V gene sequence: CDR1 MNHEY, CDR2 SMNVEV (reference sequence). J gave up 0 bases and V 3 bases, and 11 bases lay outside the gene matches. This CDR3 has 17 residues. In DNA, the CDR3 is TGTGCCAGCAGTTTGATAACTAGCGTCCCCCCCTCCTACGAGCAGTACTTC. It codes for CASSLITSVPPSYEQYF.

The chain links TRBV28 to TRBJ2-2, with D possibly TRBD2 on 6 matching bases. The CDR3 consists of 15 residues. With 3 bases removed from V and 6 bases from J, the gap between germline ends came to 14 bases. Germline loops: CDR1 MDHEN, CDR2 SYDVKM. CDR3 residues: CASSLGGNGPGELFF. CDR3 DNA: TGTGCCAGCAGTTTGGGGGGAAACGGTCCCGGGGAGCTGTTTTTT.

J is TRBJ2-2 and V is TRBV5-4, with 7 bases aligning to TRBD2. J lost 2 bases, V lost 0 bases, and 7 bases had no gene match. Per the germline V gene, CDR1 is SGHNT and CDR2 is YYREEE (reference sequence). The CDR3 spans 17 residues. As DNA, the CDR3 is TGTGCCAGCAGCTTGGTAGCGGGTGGGGAAAACACCGGGGAGCTGTTTTTT. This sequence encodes CASSLVAGGENTGELFF.

CDR3 nucleotides: TGTGCCATCAGTGGGAAGACTAGCGGGGACACCTACGAGCAGTACTTC. This sequence encodes CAISGKTSGDTYEQYF. This chain connects TRBV10-3 to TRBJ2-7, with TRBD2 matching over 11 bases. The CDR3 totals 16 residues. Unmatched junction bases numbered 7, after V lost 4 bases and J lost 2 bases. Germline CDR1 and CDR2: ENHRY and SYGVKD.

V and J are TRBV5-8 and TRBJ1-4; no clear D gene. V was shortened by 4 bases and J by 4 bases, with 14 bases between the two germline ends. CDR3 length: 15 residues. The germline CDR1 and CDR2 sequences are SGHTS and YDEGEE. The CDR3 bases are TGTGCCAGCAGCCAAGTGGGTCGGGGTAATGAAAAACTGTTTTTT. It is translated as CASSQVGRGNEKLFF. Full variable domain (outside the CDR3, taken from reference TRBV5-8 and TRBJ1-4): EAGVTQSPTHLIKTRGQQATLRCSPISGHTSVYWYQQALGLGLQFLLWYDEGEERNRGNFPPRFSGRQFPNYSSELNVNALELEDSALYLCASSQVGRGNEKLFFGSGTQLSVL.

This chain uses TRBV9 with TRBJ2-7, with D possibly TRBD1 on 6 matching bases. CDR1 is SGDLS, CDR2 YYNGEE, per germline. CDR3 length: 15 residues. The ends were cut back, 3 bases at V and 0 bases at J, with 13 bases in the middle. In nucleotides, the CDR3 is TGTGCCAGCAGCGCAACAGGGTCGGGCTCCTACGAGCAGTACTTC. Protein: CASSATGSGSYEQYF.

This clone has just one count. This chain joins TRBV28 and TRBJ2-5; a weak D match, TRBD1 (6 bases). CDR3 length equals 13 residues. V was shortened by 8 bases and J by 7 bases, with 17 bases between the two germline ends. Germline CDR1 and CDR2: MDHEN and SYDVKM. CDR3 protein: CASRSGGLRTQYF. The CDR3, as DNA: TGTGCCAGCCGTAGTGGGGGCCTCAGGACCCAGTACTTC.

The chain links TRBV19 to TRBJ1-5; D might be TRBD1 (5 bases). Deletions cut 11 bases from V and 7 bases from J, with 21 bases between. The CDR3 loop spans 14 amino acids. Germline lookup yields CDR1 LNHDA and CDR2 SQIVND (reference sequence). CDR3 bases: TGTGCCTCCAAAGAGTACAGGTCGAGGCAGCCCCAGCATTTT. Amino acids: CASKEYRSRQPQHF. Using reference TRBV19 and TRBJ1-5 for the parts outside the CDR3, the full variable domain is DGGITQSPKYLFRKEGQNVTLSCEQNLNHDAMYWYRQDPGQGLRLIYYSQIVNDFQKGDIAEGYSVSREKKESFPLTVTSAQKNPTAFYLCASKEYRSRQPQHFGDGTRLSIL.